These 20 T cell receptor beta chains were sequenced from one sample in a study of T cell responses to AZD1222 COVID-19 vaccine. Sequencing used immunoSEQ multiplex PCR; TCRdb keeps in-frame clones, though not all of them. The repertoire holds some 130,000 clones, about 85% seen once, with 2.4% in the top ten. The sample was peripheral blood, taken on day 0 of AZD1222 vaccination. All receptors come from an adult in good health.

The chain has TRBV5-1 and TRBJ2-1; D possibly corresponds to TRBD2 (6 bases). Trimming cost V 4 bases and J 5 bases, with 13 bases left between them. Germline CDR1 reads SGHRS; CDR2 reads YFSETQ. The CDR3 has 14 amino acids. The CDR3 reads CASSPGGLDNEQFF. The CDR3 DNA sequence: TGCGCCAGCAGCCCCGGGGGTCTGGACAATGAGCAGTTCTTC. The full variable domain, its missing parts supplied by reference TRBV5-1 and TRBJ2-1, is KAGVTQTPRYLIKTRGQQVTLSCSPISGHRSVSWYQQTPGQGLQFLFEYFSETQRNKGNFPGRFSGRQFSNSRSEMNVSTLELGDSALYLCASSPGGLDNEQFFGPGTRLTVL.

This chain uses TRBV30 with TRBJ2-1; D is perhaps TRBD1 (7 bases). CDR1 and CDR2 from the germline V gene are GTSNPN and SVGIG (reference sequence). V gave up 3 bases and J gave up 5 bases, with 17 bases separating them. CDR3 size: 15 residues. CDR3 bases: TGTGCCTGGAGGAACCAGGGGGGCCCTAACAATGAGCAGTTCTTC. Residues: CAWRNQGGPNNEQFF.

The CDR3 is CASKEGGNYNSPLHF. The CDR3 nucleotides read TGCGCCAGCAAAGAGGGGGGGAATTATAATTCACCCCTCCACTTT. The V call is TRBV5-1, the J call TRBJ1-6; maybe TRBD1 (6 bases). Germline lookup yields CDR1 SGHRS and CDR2 YFSETQ. The germline V and J ends were trimmed by 6 bases and 4 bases, with 14 bases remaining between them. The CDR3 consists of 15 residues. Based on the CDR3 plus reference TRBV5-1 and TRBJ1-6, the full variable domain is KAGVTQTPRYLIKTRGQQVTLSCSPISGHRSVSWYQQTPGQGLQFLFEYFSETQRNKGNFPGRFSGRQFSNSRSEMNVSTLELGDSALYLCASKEGGNYNSPLHFGNGTRLTVT.

The chain couples TRBV28 to TRBJ2-1, with 13 bases fitting TRBD2. V shed 7 bases, J shed 7 bases, and the junction held 28 bases outside the gene matches. Germline loops: CDR1 MDHEN, CDR2 SYDVKM. The CDR3 consists of 22 residues. CDR3 residues: CASTWGGMVFGTSGIPVNEQFF. The CDR3 bases are TGTGCCAGCACTTGGGGGGGCATGGTTTTCGGGACTAGCGGGATCCCCGTGAATGAGCAGTTCTTC.

The rearrangement links TRBV28 to TRBJ1-4; possible D gene TRBD1, 6 bases. Germline lookup yields CDR1 MDHEN and CDR2 SYDVKM. The CDR3 runs to 13 residues. V shed 10 bases and J shed 6 bases, with 15 bases lying between them. CDR3 residues: CAIRGATYEKLFF. The CDR3 DNA follows: TGTGCCATCCGGGGGGCGACTTATGAAAAACTGTTTTTT.

The V gene is TRBV7-9, the J gene TRBJ2-5; 12 bases agree with TRBD1. The CDR3 is made up of 17 amino acids. V was pared by 5 bases and J by 4 bases, with 11 bases of the junction left unmatched. From germline, CDR1 is SEHNR and CDR2 FQNEAQ (reference sequence). The CDR3 region is CASSPSGGTGGTETQYF. The CDR3 region has the DNA TGTGCCAGCAGCCCCTCCGGAGGGACAGGGGGCACAGAGACCCAGTACTTC.

The chain uses TRBV19 and TRBJ2-3; TRBD1 matches at 9 bases. The CDR3 runs to 12 residues. From germline, CDR1 is LNHDA and CDR2 SQIVND (reference sequence). With 3 bases clipped from V and 10 bases from J, the junction kept 2 bases outside the gene matches. The CDR3 reads CASSMRQGAQYF. The CDR3 DNA is TGTGCCAGTAGTATGCGACAGGGGGCGCAGTATTTT.

V gene TRBV3-1 (or the pseudogene TRBV3-2) combines with J gene TRBJ2-1; TRBD1 or TRBD2 may be the D gene (5 bases each). Germline V CDR1 and CDR2: LGHDT, YNNKEL (reference sequence). With 4 bases removed from V and 9 bases from J, the gap between germline ends came to 13 bases. This CDR3 comprises 13 residues. CDR3 in amino acids: CASSPAGTGEQFF. The CDR3 nucleotides are TGTGCCAGCAGCCCCGCCGGGACGGGTGAGCAGTTCTTC.

The chain couples TRBV28 to TRBJ2-5; TRBD1 aligns across 11 bases. With V trimmed by 2 bases and J by 5 bases, 10 bases remained unmatched. The CDR3 has 17 amino acids. In germline, CDR1 is MDHEN, CDR2 SYDVKM. As DNA, the CDR3 is TGTGCCAGCAGTTTACGGGGACAGGGGGTAAGGGGGGAGACCCAGTACTTC. Protein sequence: CASSLRGQGVRGETQYF.

The V call is TRBV28, the J call TRBJ2-3; 7 nucleotides line up with TRBD2. The CDR3 runs to 14 residues. The germline V gene encodes CDR1 MDHEN and CDR2 SYDVKM. J gave up 9 bases and V 5 bases, and 11 bases lay outside the gene matches. In DNA form, the CDR3 reads TGTGCCAGCAGTGAGGGACTATTTAGCAGCACGCAGTATTTT. Its translation: CASSEGLFSSTQYF. Based on the CDR3 plus reference TRBV28 and TRBJ2-3, the full variable domain is DVKVTQSSRYLVKRTGEKVFLECVQDMDHENMFWYRQDPGLGLRLIYFSYDVKMKEKGDIPEGYSVSREKKERFSLILESASTNQTSMYLCASSEGLFSSTQYFGPGTRLTVL.

The V call is TRBV11-2, the J call TRBJ1-2; tentative D call: TRBD1 (5 bases). CDR1 and CDR2 from the germline V gene are SGHAT and FQNNGV. Trimming cost V 1 base and J 4 bases, with 10 bases left between them. This CDR3 region has 14 residues. The chain's CDR3 is CASSLGGGTYGYTF. The CDR3, as DNA: TGTGCCAGCAGCTTAGGAGGTGGGACCTATGGCTACACCTTC.

The chain carries TRBV30 and TRBJ1-6; D perhaps matches TRBD1 (5 bases). This CDR3 comprises 13 residues. Germline loops: CDR1 GTSNPN, CDR2 SVGIG (reference sequence). V dropped 4 bases and J dropped 4 bases, with 8 bases sitting between them. In DNA form, the CDR3 reads TGTGCCTGGATCGACAGTTATAATTCACCCCTCCACTTT. Translating it yields CAWIDSYNSPLHF.

This chain connects TRBV7-3 to TRBJ1-2; unclear D gene. V was pared by 5 bases and J by 4 bases, with 17 bases between. Germline values: CDR1 SGHTA, CDR2 FQGTGA. CDR3 length: 15 residues. This CDR3 reads CASSPGRDLSYGYTF. CDR3 in DNA: TGTGCCAGCAGCCCCGGACGGGATCTCTCCTATGGCTACACCTTC.

CDR3 region: CASSPGTSGYYNEQFF. The CDR3 nucleotides are TGTGCCAGCTCGCCCGGGACTAGCGGGTACTACAATGAGCAGTTCTTC. V and J are TRBV18 and TRBJ2-1; 12 bases agree with TRBD2. Germline values: CDR1 KGHSH, CDR2 LQKENI. The V and J ends lost 6 bases and 3 bases, in that order; junction bases with no gene match: 6. This CDR3 has 16 residues. Full variable domain (rest looked up from reference TRBV18 and TRBJ2-1): NAGVMQNPRHLVRRRGQEARLRCSPMKGHSHVYWYRQLPEEGLKFMVYLQKENIIDESGMPKERFSAEFPKEGPSILRIQQVVRGDSAAYFCASSPGTSGYYNEQFFGPGTRLTVL.

V is TRBV4-1 and J is TRBJ1-2; tentatively, D is TRBD1 (5 bases). Germline CDR1 and CDR2: MGHRA and YSYEKL. The CDR3 is 13 amino acids. The germline V and J ends were trimmed by 3 bases and 6 bases, with 11 bases remaining between them. The CDR3 DNA sequence: TGCGCCAGCAGCCAGACAGCGGGGGATGGCTACACCTTC. It is translated as CASSQTAGDGYTF.

The genes are TRBV28 and TRBJ2-5; 9 nucleotides align to TRBD1. The CDR3 extends over 16 amino acids. Per germline, CDR1 MDHEN and CDR2 SYDVKM. With V trimmed by 6 bases and J by 4 bases, 12 bases remained unmatched. In DNA, the CDR3 is TGTGCCAGCAGCCCTTTGGGGGACAGGGTGAGAGAGACCCAGTACTTC. This encodes CASSPLGDRVRETQYF.

The rearrangement joins TRBV28 to TRBJ2-7, with D perhaps TRBD1 or TRBD2 (6 bases each). The CDR3 extends over 14 amino acids. Trimming shortened V by 9 bases and J by 7 bases, and 22 bases separated the two germline ends. Germline CDR1 reads MDHEN; CDR2 reads SYDVKM. DNA of the CDR3: TGTGCCAGTAAATCTCCGGGGGCCACCATGGAGCAGTACTTC. It codes for CASKSPGATMEQYF.

The chain couples TRBV11-2 to TRBJ2-5, with D tentatively TRBD1 or TRBD2 (5 bases each). The V and J ends lost 0 bases and 4 bases respectively, with 21 bases between them. The CDR3 spans 18 residues. CDR1 is SGHAT, CDR2 FQNNGV, per germline. The CDR3 sequence: CASSLEGLRGPWGETQYF. The CDR3 bases are TGTGCCAGCAGCTTAGAGGGCCTTCGGGGACCGTGGGGAGAGACCCAGTACTTC.

The V gene is TRBV7-2, the J gene TRBJ2-5; 7 bases agree with TRBD2. The CDR3 sequence is 16 residues long. V dropped 1 base and J dropped 2; count of bases not matched to a gene: 7. Germline CDR1 reads SGHTA; CDR2 reads FQGNSA. In DNA form, the CDR3 reads TGTGCCAGCAGCTTAGGGAGACTAGCTCCGCAAGAGACCCAGTACTTC. Protein product: CASSLGRLAPQETQYF.

Only a few counts were recorded for this clone. The chain uses TRBV5-1 and TRBJ1-4; 7 nucleotides match TRBD1. After removal of 6 bases from V and 8 bases from J, the junction contained 10 bases not matched to a gene. This CDR3 is 14 amino acids long. The germline V gene has CDR1 SGHRS and CDR2 YFSETQ. CDR3 bases: TGCGCCAGCAAAGAGGGGGCTGGATACGAAAAACTGTTTTTT. Translated, it gives CASKEGAGYEKLFF.